This T cell receptor (beta chain) was recorded in a study of T cell responses to AZD1222 COVID-19 vaccine. Assay used: immunoSEQ multiplex PCR; TCRdb lists only in-frame clones, some missing. The sample lists some 140,000 clones, about 93% occurring once. Study-level findings and limits: Elevations in Spike-specific TCR breadth and depth followed administration of two AZD1222 doses. CD4 TCRs associated with vaccination spanned spike, dominating at 160-218 and 743-854. Clonal diversity may have been underestimated in mostly white British donors.

The CDR3 length is 13 residues. V shed 6 bases and J shed 1 base, with 10 bases lying between them. CDR1 SQVTM and CDR2 ANQGSEA come from the germline V gene. Points on this clone: Its antigen is unidentified.

Pooling was applied to second doses at about 4 or about 12 weeks. This specimen consisted of peripheral blood, obtained 28 days after the second AZD1222 dose. This TCR came from an adult who received the AZD1222 COVID-19 vaccine. The rearrangement links TRBV29-1 to TRBJ1-3; the D is unclear. The CDR3: CSVSTVSGNTIYF. DNA for the CDR3: TGCAGCGTATCGACGGTATCTGGAAACACCATATATTTT.